This T cell receptor beta chain was identified in a study of blood T cell repertoires in COVID-19. As for the study in general: Sources were T cells, B-cell-depleted T cells, or PBMCs; the material itself was cDNA or gDNA.

This CDR3 spans 16 amino acids. Trimming removed 0 bases at V and 1 base at J, with 13 bases between. Germline V gene data show CDR1 as SGDLS and CDR2 as YYNGEE. Source study methods: Amplification of reference gene primers provided the estimated nucleated cell counts. The table came from immunoSEQ multiplex PCR; TCRdb's copy has only in-frame clones and leaves some out. Clone size and V and J calls were adopted from that table, with D and trimming inferred from the DNA. This repertoire shows about 230,000 clones, less than 90% found once; its top ten account for under 3%. The TCR comes from a woman in her 70s with active or convalescent COVID-19. The V gene is TRBV9, the J gene TRBJ2-5; tentative D call: TRBD2 (6 bases). The source material was peripheral blood. The CDR3 nucleotides are TGTGCCAGCAGCGTAGGGGTGGGCGGGGCCCAAGAGACCCAGTACTTC. Residues: CASSVGVGGAQETQYF. Together with reference TRBV9 and TRBJ2-5, the CDR3 gives the full variable domain: DSGVTQTPKHLITATGQRVTLRCSPRSGDLSVYWYQQSLDQGLQFLIQYYNGEERAKGNILERFSAQQFPDLHSELNLSSLELGDSALYFCASSVGVGGAQETQYFGPGTRLLVL.